This record concerns one TCR beta chain sequence. No antigen is known for it. Per-base qualities were not stored, and no clone one base away is much larger. From the germline V gene, CDR1 is MNHEY and CDR2 is SVGEGT. The CDR3, from cysteine to phenylalanine, totals 14 residues. Kept here is only the CDR3 DNA, which spans 42 bases and is read in frame from base 1. Relative to germline, V is 2 bases shorter and J is 0 bases shorter, with 7 bases between their ends. Sample time point, as interpreted from the label and publication: sample taken at primary tumor resection. The donors were 60 to 80 patients from the lung TRACERx cohort who had early-stage, untreated non-small cell lung cancer. Without any cell sorting, TCR sequencing was performed on whole RNA extracted either from tumor and nontumor lung tissue or from cryopreserved PBMC samples. Patients were selected for TCR sequencing only if sufficient RNA was available from at least two tumor regions. A lung pathologist reviewed the tumor and adjacent nontumor lung specimens before the specimens were selected.

The entry originates in a study of spatial heterogeneity in lung cancer (dated by TCRdb to between 2018 and 2021). Background for the entire study: More beta-chain than alpha-chain transcripts were consistently detected, likely reflecting higher beta-chain transcript abundance. In non-small cell lung cancer, the study made a quantitative comparison of TCR alpha and beta repertoires among multiple tumor regions, matched nontumor lung and blood. Nonsynonymous mutation counts, determined by whole-exome sequencing of tumor tissue, were related to features of the TCR repertoire. In tumor regions, TCR transcript counts showed a strong correlation with a T cell transcriptional module score from matched bulk RNA-seq. In the raw uncorrected reads, each unique combination of TCR and UMI appeared more than ten times on average. At surgery, about 210 tumor regions, approximately 64 matched nontumor lung samples and 56 PBMC samples were TCR-sequenced for both alpha and beta chains. Overall study results and their limits: Confirming at a functional level the hypothesis that regional TCRs recognize regional mutations was considered to require additional single-cell paired TCR alpha and beta sequencing. The count of ubiquitous expanded TCRs correlated with the count of ubiquitous nonsynonymous mutations, and the count of regional expanded TCRs correlated with the count of regional nonsynonymous mutations. TCR-seq was estimated to cover only around 6.4% of tumor T cells for alpha chains and around 13% for beta chains. The tumor nonsynonymous mutation count correlated with the number of expanded intratumoral alpha and beta TCRs.

Library construction relied on 5' RACE. Sequencing used a NextSeq 500. In the TCR library protocol, a unique molecular identifier was attached to each TCR cDNA molecule so that PCR and sequencing errors could be corrected. The authors' analysis ran thus. Decombinator tools were used for TCR identification, UMI-based error correction and CDR3 extraction. Expanded TCRs were defined as those above a frequency of 2 per 1,000, corresponding to the top 1% of the tumor frequency distribution. Expanded tumor TCRs were classed as regional if statistically deemed absent (corrected P<0.05) from at least one tumor region, otherwise ubiquitous. Rényi diversity was computed with the R vegan package after subsampling each repertoire 100 times to 5,000 TCRs. To build CDR3 similarity networks, amino acid triplet string-kernel similarity was used, and CDR3s were connected when their pairwise similarity was above 0.82. TCRdb's own reprocessing of the public reads used fastp at Q25 and MiXCR and kept productive beta chains. Each record represents a unique CDR3 protein, reported with the most common genes and DNA among its rows. The V and J calls and clone size are TCRdb's, not the authors'. For this sample there are about 16,000 distinct CDR3 sequences; 7.3% appear just once. Of the sample, 7.5% to 9.5% falls within the top ten clones.

The sample in question was lung tumor tissue, obtained at surgery. This sequence uses TRBV6-2 or TRBV6-3 and TRBJ1-1; the D gene identity is not certain. The clonotype comes from a male donor with early-stage non-small cell lung cancer. The CDR3 protein sequence reads: CASSYHLLNTEAFF. The DNA reads as follows: TGTGCCAGCAGTTACCACCTTTTGAACACTGAAGCTTTCTTT.